The 29 T cell receptor beta chains below were found in one sample sequenced in a study of CD8 T cells in ankylosing spondylitis. TCRdb reprocessed the 5' RACE reads with MiXCR, giving one entry per CDR3 protein. Among under 170,000 distinct CDR3 sequences, 44% were seen once, and the ten largest hold roughly 15%. Material: synovial fluid, either unsorted or a sorted T cell fraction (not recorded which). The receptors shown here come from a male donor with ankylosing spondylitis.

This chain joins TRBV6-1 and TRBJ2-5; a possible D gene is TRBD1 (6 bases). V was clipped by 6 bases and J by 0 bases, with 14 bases between them. Germline CDR1 reads MNHNS; CDR2 reads SASEGT. The CDR3 spans 15 residues. The DNA of the CDR3 is TGTGCCAGCAGCGAGACCGACAGGTACCAAGAGACCCAGTACTTC. Translation gives CASSETDRYQETQYF.

This clonotype was seen many times. V is TRBV7-2 and J is TRBJ1-5, with 7 bases identical to TRBD1. Germline CDR1 reads SGHTA; CDR2 reads FQGNSA. The V segment lost 5 bases and the J segment 0 bases; nucleotides outside the gene matches: 7. The CDR3 spans 16 residues. The chain's CDR3 is CASSPRTGYSNQPQHF. DNA of the CDR3: TGTGCCAGCAGCCCTCGGACAGGTTATAGCAATCAGCCCCAGCATTTT. Combining the CDR3 with reference TRBV7-2 and TRBJ1-5 gives the whole variable domain GAGVSQSPSNKVTEKGKDVELRCDPISGHTALYWYRQSLGQGLEFLIYFQGNSAPDKSGLPSDRFSAERTGGSVSTLTIQRTQQEDSAVYLCASSPRTGYSNQPQHFGDGTRLSIL.

The chain carries TRBV5-1 and TRBJ2-1, with a tentative D call TRBD1 (6 bases). Trimming removed 6 bases at V and 2 bases at J, with 18 bases between. This CDR3 is built from 16 residues. Germline values: CDR1 SGHRS, CDR2 YFSETQ. CDR3 protein: CASTSRWGLTYNEQFF. The DNA for the CDR3 is TGCGCCAGCACCTCGCGGTGGGGGCTCACCTACAATGAGCAGTTCTTC.

The genes are TRBV27 and TRBJ2-7, with D perhaps matching TRBD1 (6 bases). V lost 5 bases and J lost 3, with 11 bases in between. Germline CDR1 is MNHEY and CDR2 is SMNVEV (reference sequence). The CDR3 spans 13 residues. CDR3 sequence (DNA): TGTGCCAGCAGTGACAGGTATAGCTACGAGCAGTACTTC. Translated, it gives CASSDRYSYEQYF.

The table lists this clonotype with a few counts. This chain connects TRBV5-1 to TRBJ2-7; either TRBD1 or TRBD2 may supply D (5 bases each). The CDR3 is 16 amino acids. Trimming cost V 4 bases and J 6 bases, with 23 bases left between them. CDR1 is SGHRS, CDR2 YFSETQ, per germline. The DNA of the CDR3 is TGCGCCAGCAGCACGGGACCGCTGGCTAATGATTTCGAGCAGTACTTC. Its protein product is CASSTGPLANDFEQYF.

The rearrangement joins TRBV6-8 to TRBJ2-7, with D perhaps assigned TRBD1 or TRBD2 (5 bases each). Germline lookup yields CDR1 MNHGY and CDR2 SAAAGT. The length of the CDR3 is 15 residues. Trimming cost V 0 bases and J 2 bases, with 11 bases left between them. DNA of the CDR3: TGTGCCAGCAGTTACTCGAGGGACGAGCCCTACGAGCAGTACTTC. This sequence encodes CASSYSRDEPYEQYF.

The rearrangement joins TRBV11-2 to TRBJ2-3; 8 bases line up with TRBD1. CDR3 size: 15 residues. Trimming removed 0 bases from V and 4 bases from J; junction bases left unmatched: 3. Germline CDR1 and CDR2: SGHAT and FQNNGV. The CDR3 DNA sequence: TGTGCCAGCAGCTTAGAACCAGGGGGCGCAGATACGCAGTATTTT. Protein product: CASSLEPGGADTQYF.

The chain combines TRBV5-1 with TRBJ2-7; 9 nucleotides align to TRBD1. The germline CDR1 and CDR2 sequences are SGHRS and YFSETQ. Trimming took 3 bases from V and 2 from J; bases not matched to a gene: 0. This CDR3 contains 13 residues. Written as DNA, the CDR3 is TGCGCCAGCAGCTGGGACAGGGCCTACGAGCAGTACTTC. Residues: CASSWDRAYEQYF.

V and J are TRBV29-1 and TRBJ1-4; D remains unclear. V was cut by 3 bases and J by 0 bases, with 8 bases left in between. This CDR3 comprises 14 residues. Germline CDR1 is SQVTM and CDR2 is ANQGSEA. CDR3 nucleotides: TGCAGCGTTGAGGACGGAGCAACTAATGAAAAACTGTTTTTT. It specifies CSVEDGATNEKLFF.

This clonotype was seen repeatedly, ten times or more. The chain links TRBV4-1 to TRBJ2-2; TRBD2 aligns across 9 bases. The CDR3 covers 19 residues. V gave up 1 base and J gave up 0 bases; unmatched junction bases: 9. Germline V gene sequence: CDR1 MGHRA, CDR2 YSYEKL. CDR3 loop: CASSQGPPAGGPNTGELFF. The CDR3 region has the DNA TGCGCCAGCAGCCAAGGTCCCCCCGCGGGGGGGCCGAACACCGGGGAGCTGTTTTTT.

The table lists this clonotype with a few counts. The genes are TRBV27 and TRBJ1-6; tentatively, D is TRBD1 (5 bases). Trimming pared 3 bases from V and 3 bases from J, leaving 9 bases between. Germline V gives CDR1 MNHEY, CDR2 SMNVEV (reference sequence). The CDR3 loop spans 15 amino acids. The CDR3 is CASSFGQGYNSPLHF. The CDR3 DNA sequence: TGTGCCAGCAGTTTTGGGCAGGGCTATAATTCACCCCTCCACTTT.

The rearrangement links TRBV24-1 to TRBJ1-5; TRBD1 matches at 8 bases. Germline trimming cut 5 bases from V and 5 bases from J; bases unmatched to any gene: 4. The germline CDR1 and CDR2 sequences are KGHDR and SFDVKD. The CDR3 is made up of 14 amino acids. The CDR3 loop reads CATSADRGDQPQHF. For the CDR3, the DNA is TGTGCCACCAGTGCCGACAGGGGAGATCAGCCCCAGCATTTT.

This clonotype has only a few counts. The chain couples TRBV5-1 to TRBJ2-2; possible D gene TRBD1, 5 bases. This CDR3 has 15 amino acids. Germline CDR1 SGHRS, CDR2 YFSETQ. Trimming removed 0 bases at V and 6 bases at J, with 12 bases between. In nucleotides, the CDR3 is TGCGCCAGCAGCTTGGAGGGGATGAAACCCGGGGAGCTGTTTTTT. This encodes CASSLEGMKPGELFF.

In its sample, this clonotype ranks as medium-sized (0.01 to 0.1%). J is TRBJ1-1 and V is TRBV29-1; D unresolved. Trimming left V 3 bases short and J 4 bases short, with 6 bases between. Germline V gene lookup returns CDR1 SQVTM and CDR2 ANQGSEA. The CDR3 extends over 11 amino acids. CDR3 loop: CSVDAGTEAFF. CDR3 coding DNA: TGCAGCGTTGATGCGGGCACTGAAGCTTTCTTT.

This clonotype came up a few times. This sequence joins TRBV6-5 and TRBJ1-2; no reliable D call. V lost 0 bases and J 2 bases, leaving 7 bases between the germline ends. The CDR3 runs to 14 residues. Germline CDR1 and CDR2: MNHEY and SVGAGI. CDR3: CASSYSWRNYGYTF. CDR3 nucleotides: TGTGCCAGCAGTTACTCATGGAGGAACTATGGCTACACCTTC.

This chain uses TRBV7-9 with TRBJ1-1, with D hard to call. The CDR3 contains 12 residues. CDR1 and CDR2 (germline): SEHNR, FQNEAQ (reference sequence). The germline V and J ends were trimmed by 1 base and 4 bases, with 4 bases remaining between them. In nucleotides, the CDR3 is TGTGCCAGCAGCTTAGTAGTCACTGAAGCTTTCTTT. Protein: CASSLVVTEAFF.

This sequence joins TRBV4-3 and TRBJ2-3; D may be TRBD2 (6 bases). Germline V gene sequence: CDR1 LGHNA, CDR2 YSLEER. The CDR3 runs to 16 residues. V lost 2 bases and J 2 bases, leaving 14 bases between the germline ends. As DNA, the CDR3 is TGCGCCAGCAGCCAATTTCGGGGACTCCCCACAGATACGCAGTATTTT. Translating gives CASSQFRGLPTDTQYF.

V usage is TRBV10-3 and J usage is TRBJ2-7; D may be TRBD2 (6 bases). Germline assignment: CDR1 ENHRY and CDR2 SYGVKD. The CDR3 length is 14 residues. V lost 10 bases and J 2 bases, leaving 18 bases between the germline ends. The chain's CDR3 is CATAPSETPYEQYF. The CDR3 nucleotides are TGTGCCACAGCCCCTAGCGAAACTCCCTACGAGCAGTACTTC.

The chain links TRBV7-9 to TRBJ1-2; 8 nucleotides align to TRBD1. The length of the CDR3 is 15 residues. Germline assignment: CDR1 SEHNR and CDR2 FQNEAQ (reference sequence). The trim removed 5 bases at V and 3 bases at J, leaving 8 bases unmatched. CDR3 region: CASSPLTGVDYGYTF. Written as DNA, the CDR3 is TGTGCCAGCAGCCCCCTGACAGGGGTGGACTATGGCTACACCTTC.

The chain couples TRBV7-3 to TRBJ2-3, with 7 positions matching TRBD1. The CDR3 spans 13 residues. The J segment lost 5 bases and the V segment lost 5 bases, leaving 4 bases of the junction unmatched. Germline CDR1 is SGHTA and CDR2 is FQGTGA. As DNA, the CDR3 is TGTGCCAGCAGCCCGACAGGGCTAGATACGCAGTATTTT. It codes for CASSPTGLDTQYF.

The chain is built from TRBV20-1 and TRBJ2-5; D may be TRBD1 or TRBD2 (5 bases each). CDR3 length equals 13 residues. Trimming took 2 bases from V and 5 from J, leaving 12 bases between them. From germline, CDR1 is DFQATT and CDR2 SNEGSKA (reference sequence). The CDR3 is CSARKGPLETQYF. As DNA, the CDR3 is TGCAGTGCTAGAAAGGGACCGTTGGAGACCCAGTACTTC.

This clonotype was counted a few times. The chain joins TRBV28 to TRBJ2-5, with 10 bases that match TRBD2. The junction had 11 bases not matched to a gene; V was cut back by 5 bases and J by 5 bases. Germline V gene lookup returns CDR1 MDHEN and CDR2 SYDVKM. CDR3 length equals 16 residues. CDR3 bases: TGTGCCAGCAGTCCCAGCGGGAGGGCCCTTTCCGAGACCCAGTACTTC. Its translation is CASSPSGRALSETQYF.

CDR3 DNA: TGTGCCAGCAGCTCCCAACGGAAGGCCAATTCACCCCTCCACTTT. Translation gives CASSSQRKANSPLHF. The J gene is TRBJ1-6, the V gene TRBV7-9, with D unclear. CDR1 SEHNR and CDR2 FQNEAQ come from the germline V gene (reference sequence). The CDR3 runs to 15 residues. V was shortened by 4 bases and J by 7 bases, with 14 bases between the two germline ends.

The chain joins TRBV27 to TRBJ2-7, with D perhaps being TRBD1 or TRBD2 (5 bases each). This CDR3 comprises 14 residues. Germline CDR1 is MNHEY and CDR2 is SMNVEV (reference sequence). V gave up 2 bases and J gave up 5 bases, with 13 bases separating them. CDR3 nucleotides: TGTGCCAGCAGTTTAGCCCCCCGGGGCCACGAGCAGTACTTC. Protein: CASSLAPRGHEQYF.

This clonotype was seen a handful of times. The V call is TRBV4-1, the J call TRBJ1-1; possible D gene TRBD1, 6 bases. CDR1 MGHRA and CDR2 YSYEKL come from the germline V gene. The CDR3 length is 17 residues. V lost 0 bases and J lost 4, with 18 bases in between. CDR3 DNA sequence: TGCGCCAGCAGCCAAGATTGGGGGGCGCAAATCCGCACTGAAGCTTTCTTT. This encodes CASSQDWGAQIRTEAFF.

This clonotype was counted a few times. The chain couples TRBV27 to TRBJ2-7; a weak D match, TRBD1 (5 bases). Germline CDR1 reads MNHEY; CDR2 reads SMNVEV (reference sequence). The CDR3 is 14 residues long. V dropped 2 bases and J dropped 3 bases, with 11 bases sitting between them. The DNA of the CDR3 is TGTGCCAGCAGTTTAGGGGTCGACAGCTACGAGCAGTACTTC. This codes for CASSLGVDSYEQYF.

This rearrangement joins TRBV12-3 or TRBV12-4 to TRBJ1-6; no clear D gene. The V gene lost 6 bases and the J gene lost 3 bases, with 21 bases spanning the gap. CDR3 length: 18 residues. This chain's CDR3 is CASSTGPHIQFYNSPLHF. The CDR3 DNA reads TGTGCCAGCAGCACCGGGCCCCACATCCAATTCTATAATTCACCCCTCCACTTT.

This clonotype was counted only a few times. This rearrangement joins TRBV29-1 to TRBJ2-7; D is ambiguous. Trimming cost V 0 bases and J 4 bases, with 7 bases left between them. The CDR3 totals 12 residues. CDR1 is SQVTM and CDR2 is ANQGSEA in the germline V gene. The CDR3 loop is CSVEDPPYEQYF. CDR3 DNA: TGCAGCGTTGAAGATCCCCCATACGAGCAGTACTTC.

This clonotype was seen only a few times. The chain couples TRBV28 to TRBJ2-1; D unclear. The ends were cut back, 4 bases at V and 7 bases at J, with 11 bases in the middle. This CDR3 spans 13 amino acids. Germline V gene lookup returns CDR1 MDHEN and CDR2 SYDVKM. The DNA of the CDR3 is TGTGCCAGCAGTTATCCGGCCGGTAATGAGCAGTTCTTC. This gives the protein CASSYPAGNEQFF.